The sequence of this T cell receptor (beta chain) was determined in a study of human T cells and chemical hapten exposure. This clonotype was observed a handful of times. The antigen is not known. The CDR3 runs to 12 residues. The V end was cut by 2 bases, the J end by 7 bases, with 5 bases between. CDR1 and CDR2 (germline): MNHEY, SVGEGT. From the RACE reads, TCRdb called clonotypes with MiXCR, one entry per CDR3 protein. In the table there are around 350,000 distinct CDR3 sequences, approximately 5% of which are singletons. Specified time point: pre-sensitization, week 0. Stated treatment: therapeutic diphenylcyclopropenone sensitization with weekly scalp DPC. Study results and caveats: Donors had alopecia, so their immune response may differ from healthy people's.

This material consisted of whole blood, taken in connection with sensitization to the hapten diphenylcyclopropenone (DPC). The TCR originated in a woman younger than 30 with alopecia areata. Some clones in this sample may be carry-over from other donors' samples. V and J are TRBV6-2 or TRBV6-3 and TRBJ2-2; D gene ambiguous. DNA of the CDR3: TGTGCCAGCAGTTACGGCGGCGGGGAGCTGTTTTTT. Translating gives CASSYGGGELFF.